This note documents a single TCR beta chain sequence. There are 15 residues in the CDR3. With 3 bases removed from V and 3 bases from J, the gap between germline ends came to 12 bases. Germline V CDR1 and CDR2: LNHDA, SQIVND (reference sequence). In the authors' methods: For nucleated cells, counts were estimated from reference gene primer amplification. This table comes from immunoSEQ multiplex PCR, and its TCRdb copy is limited to in-frame clones, with some not included. V and J calls and clone size follow that table, whereas D and trimming were derived from the DNA. The table lists under 250,000 clones, about four fifths of them singletons. This sample is part of a study of blood T cell repertoires in COVID-19.

V gene TRBV19 combines with J gene TRBJ1-5; possibly TRBD1 for D (6 bases). The TCR sequence derives from a man aged 60-69 years who had recovered from COVID-19. Source material: PBMCs or T cells enriched from blood (not recorded which). The CDR3 spells CASSMKRGSNQPQHF. In DNA, the CDR3 is TGTGCCAGTAGTATGAAGAGGGGGTCCAATCAGCCCCAGCATTTT.